This TCR beta chain appears in the sequencing data of a study of shared clonotypes between healthy human individuals. General observations from the study: There were few donors, and this limited the genetic and exposure-history diversity represented.

The V end lost 5 bases, the J end lost 7 bases, and 15 bases lay between the germline ends. Looked up from germline, CDR1 is LGHNT and CDR2 is FRNRAP. The CDR3 is 13 amino acids. With respect to this clone: Its target is not known.

PCR replicates performed on unsorted PBMC used roughly 300 ng DNA, 30,000 or so T cell genomes. Only in-frame clones appear in the TCRdb table, and some are missing; sequencing was by immunoSEQ multiplex PCR. Counted here are some 470,000 clones, 70% to 80% occurring once; the ten biggest clones make up over 10%. Unsorted samples used some 90 million PBMCs for genomic DNA. The chain has TRBV12-5 and TRBJ2-7, with TRBD1 as a possible D gene (5 bases). This sequence originates from a woman in her thirties or forties in good health. Some clones in this sample may be carry-over from other donors' samples. The sample comprised PBMCs. The CDR3 reads CASGASGLREQYF. The CDR3 DNA follows: TGTGCTAGTGGTGCGTCAGGGTTGCGAGAGCAGTACTTC.